The clone carrying this T cell receptor beta chain was detected only a few times. This sample stems from a study of blood T cell repertoires in COVID-19. Generated by immunoSEQ multiplex PCR, the TCRdb table keeps only in-frame clones and is missing some. The table lists over 60,000 clones, roughly 72% of them singletons, with 15% in the top ten. Sequencing was carried out using peripheral blood. This receptor was identified in a man aged 55 to 70 with COVID-19, enrolled during active disease.

The CDR3 bases are TGTGCCACTCGGACAGGACAATATAGCAATCAGCCCCAGCATTTT. The encoded protein is CATRTGQYSNQPQHF. The chain carries TRBV19 and TRBJ1-5; 7 nucleotides line up with TRBD1. Germline V gene sequence: CDR1 LNHDA, CDR2 SQIVND (reference sequence). This CDR3 region has 15 residues. V was clipped by 10 bases and J by 0 bases; unmatched bases: 9.